This T cell receptor beta chain was captured by sequencing in a study of tumor-infiltrating lymphocytes in primary liver carcinoma. General study findings and limits: Relative to tumor region pairs, the tumor-adjacent and tumor-blood pairs showed overlap that was lower.

On this clonotype itself: Its target is unknown.

Unsorted bulk tissue of about 18-34 mg yielded co-extracted RNA and DNA. Per tumor, sampling covered five separate regions. Uniformly, tumor samples exhibited a viable tumor cell fraction exceeding 90%. The germline V gene has CDR1 SGHVS and CDR2 FQNEAQ. Trimming left V 7 bases short and J 0 bases short, with 7 bases between. The CDR3 loop spans 13 amino acids. TCR beta cDNA was prepared out of approximately 500 ng total RNA by means of a constant-region primer. Modified slightly, ARM-PCR produced TCR beta libraries over three nested multiplex PCR rounds. The opening two PCR rounds, about 10 cycles each, paired TRBV1-TRBV30 forward primers with a C-beta reverse primer. TCRdb re-called the multiplex PCR reads with MiXCR, one entry per CDR3 protein. The sample has 55,000 to 65,000 distinct CDR3 sequences, 70% to 85% seen once; the top ten hold around 60%.

V and J are TRBV7-8 and TRBJ2-1; D is unresolved. Material: liver tumor tissue from sampling region 2. Subset in this sample: tumor region T2, inferior pole. This receptor was obtained from a man aged 35-49 years with primary liver carcinoma and hepatitis B virus infection. The CDR3 sequence is CASNGNSYNEQFF. The DNA of the CDR3 is TGTGCCAGCAACGGAAACTCCTACAATGAGCAGTTCTTC. Filled out from reference TRBV7-8 and TRBJ2-1, the complete variable domain reads GAGVSQSPRYKVAKRGQDVALRCDPISGHVSLFWYQQALGQGPEFLTYFQNEAQLDKSGLPSDRFFAERPEGSVSTLKIQRTQQEDSAVYLCASNGNSYNEQFFGPGTRLTVL.